Listed here are 28 T cell receptor beta chains from one sample, sequenced in a study of cytomegalovirus exposure and HLA in healthy donors. In the PCR, 60 Vbeta and 13 Jbeta primers were used. Clones were sequenced by immunoSEQ multiplex PCR, and TCRdb holds only the in-frame ones, with some missing. The sample holds 35,000 to 45,000 clones; around 72% are singletons and the top ten take less than 3.5%. Sample: PBMCs. The receptors shown here come from a woman aged 30 to 39 in good health and CMV-seronegative.

The rearrangement links TRBV12-5 to TRBJ2-1, with 7 positions matching TRBD1. The germline V gene has CDR1 LGHNT and CDR2 FRNRAP. The CDR3 consists of 13 residues. With 5 bases clipped from V and 7 bases from J, the junction kept 5 bases outside the gene matches. This chain's CDR3 is CASGLTTGNEQFF. The CDR3 nucleotides are TGTGCTAGTGGTCTTACGACAGGGAATGAGCAGTTCTTC.

This chain's CDR3 is CASSSTGALVKLFF. Here the CDR3 DNA reads TGTGCCAGCAGCTCGACAGGGGCGTTGGTAAAACTGTTTTTT. The J gene is TRBJ1-4, the V gene TRBV7-9, with TRBD1 matching over 8 bases. V was clipped by 4 bases and J by 10 bases; unmatched bases: 8. CDR3 size: 14 residues. In germline, CDR1 is SEHNR, CDR2 FQNEAQ (reference sequence).

The V and J genes are TRBV4-1 and TRBJ2-6, with D perhaps TRBD2 (5 bases). CDR1 MGHRA and CDR2 YSYEKL come from the germline V gene. This CDR3 has 19 residues. V was trimmed by 0 bases and J by 0 bases, leaving 15 bases between them. CDR3 amino acids: CASSQDQVRDYSGANVLTF. DNA for the CDR3: TGCGCCAGCAGCCAAGATCAGGTCAGAGACTACTCTGGGGCCAACGTCCTGACTTTC.

This clone was seen a single time. The V call is TRBV19, the J call TRBJ2-5, with 7 positions matching TRBD1. The V gene's germline CDR1 is LNHDA and CDR2 SQIVND (reference sequence). The CDR3 is made up of 14 amino acids. V dropped 8 bases and J dropped 0; count of bases not matched to a gene: 6. CDR3 bases: TGTGCCAGTTCCACGGGACAGTACCAAGAGACCCAGTACTTC. Its protein product is CASSTGQYQETQYF. The full variable domain, completed using reference TRBV19 and TRBJ2-5, is DGGITQSPKYLFRKEGQNVTLSCEQNLNHDAMYWYRQDPGQGLRLIYYSQIVNDFQKGDIAEGYSVSREKKESFPLTVTSAQKNPTAFYLCASSTGQYQETQYFGPGTRLLVL.

The sample holds one count of this clone. The rearrangement uses TRBV19 and TRBJ1-5; 7 nucleotides align to TRBD1. The CDR3 totals 13 residues. Germline loops: CDR1 LNHDA, CDR2 SQIVND (reference sequence). V lost 5 bases to trimming and J lost 4 bases; unmatched junction nucleotides: 2. The CDR3 region has the DNA TGTGCCAGTAGTGAACAGGGGAATCAGCCCCAGCATTTT. Its protein product is CASSEQGNQPQHF.

The chain joins TRBV6-1 to TRBJ2-7, with D hard to call. Germline V CDR1 and CDR2: MNHNS, SASEGT. This CDR3 has 14 residues. V was cut by 0 bases and J by 0 bases, with 6 bases left in between. The CDR3, as DNA: TGTGCCAGCAGTGAAGCGGAGAGCTCCTACGAGCAGTACTTC. This codes for CASSEAESSYEQYF.

This clone was seen a single time. The V gene is TRBV5-1, the J gene TRBJ2-1, with a tentative D call TRBD1 (6 bases). Germline CDR1 SGHRS, CDR2 YFSETQ. Deletions cut 4 bases from V and 5 bases from J, with 19 bases between. This CDR3 spans 16 amino acids. CDR3 protein: CASSGGPAGTNNEQFF. For the CDR3, the DNA is TGCGCCAGCAGCGGGGGCCCCGCCGGGACAAACAATGAGCAGTTCTTC.

This chain connects TRBV6-5 to TRBJ1-1, with 7 nucleotides matching TRBD1. The germline gives CDR1 MNHEY, CDR2 SVGAGI. The CDR3 is 15 amino acids. The V gene end was trimmed by 4 bases and the J gene end by 4 bases; junction bases not matched to a gene: 9. The CDR3 here is CASSLGGRLFTEAFF. The CDR3 nucleotides read TGTGCCAGCAGTTTAGGGGGCAGGCTGTTCACTGAAGCTTTCTTT.

The CDR3 bases are TGCAGCGTTGGTGACAGGGTTGGAGATACGCAGTATTTT. Its translation: CSVGDRVGDTQYF. The rearrangement links TRBV29-1 to TRBJ2-3; TRBD1 matches 7 bases. CDR1 is SQVTM and CDR2 is ANQGSEA in the germline V gene. CDR3 length: 13 residues. The trim removed 4 bases at V and 5 bases at J, leaving 6 bases unmatched.

The chain joins TRBV7-2 to TRBJ1-2; D unclear. The CDR3 consists of 14 residues. Germline V gene sequence: CDR1 SGHTA, CDR2 FQGNSA. Trimming cost V 0 bases and J 2 bases, with 7 bases left between them. CDR3 coding DNA: TGTGCCAGCAGCTTAGCGGGCAGAAACTATGGCTACACCTTC. This encodes CASSLAGRNYGYTF.

This clone was detected only a few times. The CDR3 bases are TGTGCCACCAAACCCAGGGTTGACACCGGGGAGCTGTTTTTT. This codes for CATKPRVDTGELFF. The J gene is TRBJ2-2, the V gene TRBV19; the D gene is possibly TRBD1 (5 bases). The CDR3 is 14 amino acids. Germline CDR1 and CDR2: LNHDA and SQIVND (reference sequence). Trimming removed 10 bases from V and 3 bases from J, with 15 bases in between.

The V call is TRBV9, the J call TRBJ1-2, with TRBD1 as a possible D gene (6 bases). The CDR3 extends over 14 amino acids. Deletions cut 0 bases from V and 2 bases from J, with 8 bases between. Germline V CDR1 and CDR2: SGDLS, YYNGEE. The CDR3 here is CASSVGQANYGYTF. CDR3 in DNA: TGTGCCAGCAGCGTAGGACAGGCCAACTATGGCTACACCTTC.

The chain is built from TRBV5-6 and TRBJ2-5, with 9 bases aligning to TRBD2. Trimming removed 4 bases from V and 4 bases from J; junction bases left unmatched: 8. Germline CDR1 is SGHDT and CDR2 is YYEEEE. The CDR3 extends over 15 amino acids. This CDR3 is CASSRRSGGRETQYF. In DNA, the CDR3 is TGTGCCAGCAGCCGCCGTAGCGGGGGACGAGAGACCCAGTACTTC. The whole variable domain, filled in from reference TRBV5-6 and TRBJ2-5, reads DAGVTQSPTHLIKTRGQQVTLRCSPKSGHDTVSWYQQALGQGPQFIFQYYEEEERQRGNFPDRFSGHQFPNYSSELNVNALLLGDSALYLCASSRRSGGRETQYFGPGTRLLVL.

The chain combines TRBV13 with TRBJ1-4; 9 nucleotides align to TRBD1. Germline CDR1 PRHDT, CDR2 FYEKMQ (reference sequence). Unmatched junction bases numbered 4, after V lost 1 base and J lost 4 bases. There are 16 residues in the CDR3. The CDR3 loop reads CASSLAGTGLNEKLFF. The CDR3 region has the DNA TGTGCCAGCAGCTTAGCCGGGACAGGGCTTAATGAAAAACTGTTTTTT.

V gene TRBV6-5 combines with J gene TRBJ2-5; perhaps TRBD1 as D (5 bases). Trimming left V 0 bases short and J 4 bases short, with 9 bases between. The CDR3 runs to 14 residues. Germline V CDR1 and CDR2: MNHEY, SVGAGI. CDR3 DNA sequence: TGTGCCAGCAGTTACTCCATAGGGGTAGAGACCCAGTACTTC. It yields the protein CASSYSIGVETQYF.

This sequence joins TRBV5-1 and TRBJ2-1, with TRBD2 matching over 9 bases. CDR3 length equals 14 residues. In germline, CDR1 is SGHRS, CDR2 YFSETQ. The J segment lost 9 bases and the V segment lost 0 bases, leaving 4 bases of the junction unmatched. This CDR3 is CASSLASGVSEQFF. CDR3 DNA: TGCGCCAGCAGCTTGGCTAGCGGGGTTTCTGAGCAGTTCTTC. Complete variable domain (other parts from reference TRBV5-1 and TRBJ2-1): KAGVTQTPRYLIKTRGQQVTLSCSPISGHRSVSWYQQTPGQGLQFLFEYFSETQRNKGNFPGRFSGRQFSNSRSEMNVSTLELGDSALYLCASSLASGVSEQFFGPGTRLTVL.

The chain carries TRBV11-2 and TRBJ2-5; 7 bases map to TRBD1. Germline V gives CDR1 SGHAT, CDR2 FQNNGV. V shed 3 bases and J 5 bases; nucleotides not matched to a gene: 6. The CDR3 is 14 residues long. The CDR3 spells CASSFNRGRETQYF. CDR3 coding DNA: TGTGCCAGCAGCTTTAACAGGGGAAGGGAGACCCAGTACTTC.

This clone was observed a few times. The rearrangement uses TRBV30 and TRBJ1-1, with 7 bases aligning to TRBD1. The CDR3 loop spans 12 amino acids. V lost 4 bases and J lost 3; bases outside the gene matches: 2. From germline, CDR1 is GTSNPN and CDR2 SVGIG (reference sequence). In DNA form, the CDR3 reads TGTGCCTGGACCACAGGGGACACTGAAGCTTTCTTT. It specifies CAWTTGDTEAFF.

The chain links TRBV6-6 to TRBJ2-7; TRBD1 is a possible D gene (6 bases). V was shortened by 5 bases and J by 7 bases, with 9 bases between the two germline ends. The CDR3 totals 11 residues. CDR1 is MNHNY and CDR2 is SVGAGI in the germline V gene (reference sequence). The CDR3 here is CASSPGDEQYF. CDR3 nucleotides: TGTGCCAGCAGTCCAGGGGATGAGCAGTACTTC.

This chain connects TRBV15 to TRBJ2-2; unclear D gene. The CDR3 extends over 15 amino acids. The ends were cut back, 2 bases at V and 0 bases at J, with 7 bases in the middle. CDR1 is LNHNV and CDR2 is YYDKDF in the germline V gene (reference sequence). The CDR3 sequence: CATSRPTTNTGELFF. The CDR3 coding sequence is TGTGCCACCAGCAGACCTACTACGAACACCGGGGAGCTGTTTTTT. The full variable domain, rest sourced from reference TRBV15 and TRBJ2-2, is DAMVIQNPRYQVTQFGKPVTLSCSQTLNHNVMYWYQQKSSQAPKLLFHYYDKDFNNEADTPDNFQSRRPNTSFCFLDIRSPGLGDTAMYLCATSRPTTNTGELFFGEGSRLTVL.

The chain recombines TRBV15 with TRBJ2-2, with 7 bases that match TRBD1. Germline assignment: CDR1 LNHNV and CDR2 YYDKDF (reference sequence). With 7 bases clipped from V and 7 bases from J, the junction kept 12 bases outside the gene matches. The CDR3 is 15 amino acids. DNA for the CDR3: TGTGCCACCACGAAAGGCCAGACAGGGAGCGGGGAGCTGTTTTTT. Its protein product is CATTKGQTGSGELFF.

This clone was observed a single time. This chain uses TRBV30 with TRBJ2-6; D is perhaps TRBD1 (5 bases). Trimming removed 2 bases at V and 1 base at J, with 18 bases between. Germline assignment: CDR1 GTSNPN and CDR2 SVGIG (reference sequence). The CDR3 has 18 residues. CDR3 nucleotides: TGTGCCTGGAGTCGGACACCCTACACCTTTTCTGGGGCCAACGTCCTGACTTTC. As protein: CAWSRTPYTFSGANVLTF.

This clone has a handful of counts. V gene TRBV10-2 combines with J gene TRBJ2-7; a weak D match, TRBD1 (5 bases). Germline V gene lookup returns CDR1 WSHSY and CDR2 SAAADI. Deletions cut 3 bases from V and 3 bases from J, with 9 bases between. This CDR3 is built from 13 residues. Here the CDR3 DNA reads TGCGCCAGCAGTGATCAGGGATTCTACGAGCAGTACTTC. Translated: CASSDQGFYEQYF.

The chain couples TRBV30 to TRBJ1-3; D may be TRBD1 (5 bases). V was clipped by 3 bases and J by 8 bases, with 14 bases between them. Germline V CDR1 and CDR2: GTSNPN, SVGIG (reference sequence). CDR3 length equals 13 residues. CDR3 residues: CAWRKQWGDTIYF. The CDR3 region has the DNA TGTGCCTGGAGGAAACAGTGGGGGGACACCATATATTTT.

This chain links TRBV29-1 with TRBJ2-5, with TRBD2 identical over 7 bases. The V segment lost 3 bases and the J segment 5 bases; nucleotides outside the gene matches: 3. This CDR3 comprises 12 residues. Germline CDR1 SQVTM, CDR2 ANQGSEA. CDR3 nucleotides: TGCAGCGTTGATGGCGGGAGTGAGACCCAGTACTTC. Its translation: CSVDGGSETQYF.

The chain is built from TRBV6-6 and TRBJ2-3; possible D gene TRBD1, 6 bases. Trimming shortened V by 0 bases and J by 4 bases, and 11 bases separated the two germline ends. Germline lookup yields CDR1 MNHNY and CDR2 SVGAGI (reference sequence). This CDR3 spans 15 amino acids. The CDR3 protein is CASSYSSQGPDTQYF. In DNA, the CDR3 is TGTGCCAGCAGTTACTCGTCACAGGGACCAGATACGCAGTATTTT.

The chain couples TRBV28 to TRBJ1-5, with a tentative D call TRBD1 (5 bases). This CDR3 has 15 residues. The germline V and J ends were trimmed by 7 bases and 8 bases, with 21 bases remaining between them. CDR1 is MDHEN, CDR2 SYDVKM, per germline. CDR3 in amino acids: CASNLNWGGAEPQHF. DNA for the CDR3: TGTGCCAGCAACCTCAACTGGGGCGGGGCCGAGCCCCAGCATTTT. The variable domain in full, completed from reference TRBV28 and TRBJ1-5, reads DVKVTQSSRYLVKRTGEKVFLECVQDMDHENMFWYRQDPGLGLRLIYFSYDVKMKEKGDIPEGYSVSREKKERFSLILESASTNQTSMYLCASNLNWGGAEPQHFGDGTRLSIL.

This clone was seen more than once but under ten times. The J gene is TRBJ1-4, the V gene TRBV28; TRBD1 might be the D (6 bases). Trimming took 2 bases from V and 8 from J, leaving 12 bases between them. Looked up from germline, CDR1 is MDHEN and CDR2 is SYDVKM. The CDR3 is 14 residues long. CDR3 loop: CASSLQGRVEKLFF. For the CDR3, the DNA is TGTGCCAGCAGTTTACAGGGGCGAGTCGAAAAACTGTTTTTT.